The sequence of this T cell receptor (beta chain) was determined in a study of blood T cell repertoires in COVID-19. The overall study: Sites across the United States, Italy and Spain contributed samples from acute and convalescent COVID-19. The analysed material was cDNA or gDNA that came from T cells, B-cell-depleted T cells, or PBMCs.

Trimming took 5 bases from V and 8 from J, leaving 10 bases between them. CDR3 length: 13 amino acids. CDR1 and CDR2 (germline): LGHDT, YNNKEL (reference sequence). In the authors' workflow: Amplification from reference gene primers served as the basis for estimated nucleated cell counts. The table came from immunoSEQ multiplex PCR; TCRdb's copy has only in-frame clones and leaves some out. From that table come the V and J calls and clone size; the DNA was used to work out D and trimming. The profile shows some 85,000 clones, roughly 87% of them singletons. V gene TRBV3-1 (or the pseudogene TRBV3-2) combines with J gene TRBJ1-6; the D is unclear. The source material was peripheral blood. The source is a middle-aged man with acute or convalescent COVID-19. This chain's CDR3 is CASSSLGDSPLHF. CDR3 nucleotide sequence: TGTGCCAGCAGCTCGTTGGGCGATTCACCCCTCCACTTT.